A single sample gave rise to the 32 T cell receptor beta chains below, sequenced in a study of vaccination effects on CD4 cells after COVID-19. For these receptors, no antigen is known. TCRdb's table, derived via immunoSEQ multiplex PCR, lists solely in-frame clones and lacks some. The sample carries about 59,000 clones, around 80% recorded once. Antigen-specific CD4+ T cells expanded by the ViraFEST assay with viral peptide pools were then sequenced. CD4+ T cells were isolated after 10 days of culture. Subjects were given two BNT162b2 or mRNA-1273 vaccine doses. The sample in question was CD4+ T cells from PBMCs cultured with HCoV-OC43 spike peptides, obtained after COVID-19 vaccination. Stated subset: HCoV-OC43 spike overlapping peptide pool stimulation. These receptors were collected from a human donor who received a COVID-19 vaccine.

This clone was recorded once. The gene calls are TRBV2 and TRBJ1-2, with 9 bases fitting TRBD1. Germline-derived CDR1 and CDR2 are SNHLY and FYNNEI. Losses at the gene ends were 5 bases for V and 4 bases for J; bases not matched to a gene: 8. The CDR3 spans 15 residues. The CDR3 bases are TGTGCCAGCAGTCTTGGGACAGGGAGGTCCTATGGCTACACCTTC. Protein sequence: CASSLGTGRSYGYTF.

This chain joins TRBV5-1 and TRBJ2-3; the D gene is possibly TRBD1 (6 bases). The CDR3 sequence is 15 residues long. The V end lost 0 bases, the J end lost 5 bases, and 13 bases lay between the germline ends. Germline V gene data show CDR1 as SGHRS and CDR2 as YFSETQ. CDR3 residues: CASSLGLQGGDTQYF. The DNA for the CDR3 is TGCGCCAGCAGCTTGGGTTTACAGGGTGGAGATACGCAGTATTTT. Using reference TRBV5-1 and TRBJ2-3 for the parts outside the CDR3, the full variable domain is KAGVTQTPRYLIKTRGQQVTLSCSPISGHRSVSWYQQTPGQGLQFLFEYFSETQRNKGNFPGRFSGRQFSNSRSEMNVSTLELGDSALYLCASSLGLQGGDTQYFGPGTRLTVL.

This clone was seen more than once but under ten times. CDR3 DNA sequence: TGTGCCAGCTCACCACCCTCTCTCGATACTGAAGCTTTCTTT. Translation gives CASSPPSLDTEAFF. The chain combines TRBV18 with TRBJ1-1, with D hard to call. Trimming shortened V by 0 bases and J by 5 bases, and 10 bases separated the two germline ends. Germline CDR1 reads KGHSH; CDR2 reads LQKENI. The CDR3 runs to 14 residues.

The chain employs TRBV4-3 and TRBJ1-2; D is perhaps TRBD1 (5 bases). The CDR3 covers 16 residues. The germline V gene encodes CDR1 LGHNA and CDR2 YSLEER. V shed 0 bases and J shed 5 bases, with 16 bases lying between them. Here the CDR3 reads CASSQDVSRAGYGYTF. CDR3 DNA sequence: TGCGCCAGCAGCCAAGATGTTAGCAGGGCTGGATATGGCTACACCTTC.

The chain carries TRBV11-2 and TRBJ1-6, with D perhaps TRBD1 (5 bases). The V end was cut by 1 base, the J end by 10 bases, with 11 bases between. The CDR3 covers 14 residues. In germline, CDR1 is SGHAT, CDR2 FQNNGV. CDR3 region: CASSLVEGTSPLHF. The CDR3 nucleotides are TGTGCCAGCAGCTTAGTCGAAGGGACGTCACCCCTCCACTTT.

V gene TRBV6-5 combines with J gene TRBJ2-7; D call uncertain. The V and J ends lost 4 bases and 1 base respectively, with 11 bases between them. This CDR3 has 14 residues. Germline values: CDR1 MNHEY, CDR2 SVGAGI. CDR3 sequence: CASSSSKVSYEQYV. CDR3 nucleotide sequence: TGTGCCAGCAGTTCCAGTAAGGTGTCCTACGAGCAGTACGTC.

The chain recombines TRBV4-3 with TRBJ2-1; D ambiguous. V gave up 2 bases and J gave up 6 bases, with 11 bases separating them. This CDR3 is built from 14 residues. Germline-derived CDR1 and CDR2 are LGHNA and YSLEER. The DNA of the CDR3 is TGCGCCAGCAGCCAACAGAGACATCTCAATGAGCAGTTCTTC. Its translation: CASSQQRHLNEQFF.

This clone came up a few times. The rearrangement uses TRBV7-8 and TRBJ1-2; no clear D. CDR1 and CDR2 (germline): SGHVS, FQNEAQ. The CDR3 runs to 13 residues. V was pared by 1 base and J by 7 bases, with 10 bases between. The CDR3 DNA follows: TGTGCCAGCAGCTTAGGAGCCGAGGGTGGCTACACCTTC. This encodes CASSLGAEGGYTF. The complete variable domain, with remaining parts taken from reference TRBV7-8 and TRBJ1-2, reads GAGVSQSPRYKVAKRGQDVALRCDPISGHVSLFWYQQALGQGPEFLTYFQNEAQLDKSGLPSDRFFAERPEGSVSTLKIQRTQQEDSAVYLCASSLGAEGGYTFGSGTRLTVV.

The chain is built from TRBV29-1 and TRBJ1-2; D ambiguous. The germline CDR1 and CDR2 sequences are SQVTM and ANQGSEA. The CDR3 runs 15 residues. Trimming stripped 6 bases from V and 6 bases from J, with 23 bases between. CDR3 DNA sequence: TGCAGCGTCCCCCTATCTTATGGCCGTTCTGATGGCTACACCTTC. It codes for CSVPLSYGRSDGYTF.

The chain carries TRBV6-5 and TRBJ1-1, with a possible D match to TRBD1 (6 bases). CDR3 size: 16 residues. Germline loops: CDR1 MNHEY, CDR2 SVGAGI. V gave up 2 bases and J gave up 1 base, with 14 bases separating them. The DNA of the CDR3 is TGTGCCAGCAGTTACCTCTCGAGGGGGAGGAACACTGAAGCTTTCTTT. It yields the protein CASSYLSRGRNTEAFF.

The V call is TRBV18, the J call TRBJ2-2; TRBD1 matches at 8 bases. After removal of 6 bases from V and 3 bases from J, the junction contained 3 bases not matched to a gene. CDR3 size: 14 residues. The germline gives CDR1 KGHSH, CDR2 LQKENI. CDR3 amino acids: CASSTGVDTGELFF. As DNA, the CDR3 is TGTGCCAGCTCGACAGGGGTTGACACCGGGGAGCTGTTTTTT.

V usage is TRBV29-1 and J usage is TRBJ1-3; D remains unclear. Germline CDR1 and CDR2: SQVTM and ANQGSEA. V was clipped by 6 bases and J by 0 bases, with 12 bases between them. The CDR3 sequence is 14 residues long. The CDR3 reads CSVLDPDSGNTIYF. The CDR3 nucleotides are TGCAGCGTACTAGACCCTGACTCTGGAAACACCATATATTTT. The full variable domain, its missing parts supplied by reference TRBV29-1 and TRBJ1-3, is SAVISQKPSRDICQRGTSLTIQCQVDSQVTMMFWYRQQPGQSLTLIATANQGSEATYESGFVIDKFPISRPNLTFSTLTVSNMSPEDSSIYLCSVLDPDSGNTIYFGEGSWLTVV.

The V gene is TRBV19, the J gene TRBJ1-2; D is uncertain. The CDR3 consists of 12 residues. The germline CDR1 and CDR2 sequences are LNHDA and SQIVND (reference sequence). V dropped 5 bases and J dropped 5 bases, with 9 bases sitting between them. Here the CDR3 DNA reads TGTGCCAGTAGTTACAGCCGGTATGGCTACACCTTC. Translated: CASSYSRYGYTF.

V usage is TRBV5-4 and J usage is TRBJ2-3; TRBD1 agrees at 9 bases. The germline CDR1 and CDR2 sequences are SGHNT and YYREEE (reference sequence). Unmatched junction bases numbered 9, after V lost 4 bases and J lost 6 bases. CDR3 length: 15 residues. DNA for the CDR3: TGTGCCAGCAGCACCGGGACAGGGTCGGCCGATACGCAGTATTTT. It yields the protein CASSTGTGSADTQYF.

The chain links TRBV28 to TRBJ2-7; TRBD2 is a possible D gene (6 bases). The germline V gene encodes CDR1 MDHEN and CDR2 SYDVKM. CDR3 size: 12 residues. This CDR3 reads CSAGSYYDEQYV. The CDR3 nucleotides are TGCTCCGCGGGGAGCTATTATGACGAGCAGTACGTC.

The table lists this clone with a count of one. The genes are TRBV3-1 (or the pseudogene TRBV3-2) and TRBJ1-1, with D perhaps TRBD1 (5 bases). The V end lost 0 bases, the J end lost 1 base, and 12 bases lay between the germline ends. In germline, CDR1 is LGHDT, CDR2 YNNKEL (reference sequence). CDR3 length equals 16 residues. In DNA, the CDR3 is TGTGCCAGCAGCCAAGAGCCCGGGACGGCGAACACTGAAGCTTTCTTT. Its protein is CASSQEPGTANTEAFF.

The rearrangement joins TRBV19 to TRBJ1-2; a possible D gene is TRBD1 (5 bases). In germline, CDR1 is LNHDA, CDR2 SQIVND (reference sequence). V was shortened by 5 bases and J by 4 bases, with 17 bases between the two germline ends. The CDR3 runs to 15 residues. The CDR3 nucleotides are TGTGCCAGTAGTTCCTTACAGCCAGGGACCTATGGCTACACCTTC. It is translated as CASSSLQPGTYGYTF.

In DNA, the CDR3 is TGTGCCAGTAGTAGCCAGATTAATCAGCCCCAGCATTTT. It codes for CASSSQINQPQHF. This chain links TRBV19 with TRBJ1-5; D is unresolved. The V gene's germline CDR1 is LNHDA and CDR2 SQIVND (reference sequence). This CDR3 contains 13 residues. V was trimmed by 4 bases and J by 4 bases, leaving 8 bases between them.

V gene TRBV5-4 combines with J gene TRBJ2-1; D remains ambiguous. The CDR3 loop spans 15 amino acids. V was pared by 4 bases and J by 0 bases, with 11 bases between. Germline V gene sequence: CDR1 SGHNT, CDR2 YYREEE (reference sequence). CDR3 nucleotides: TGTGCCAGCAGCCCTCCCTGGAGCTCCTACAATGAGCAGTTCTTC. Translating it yields CASSPPWSSYNEQFF.

J is TRBJ2-5 and V is TRBV18, with 11 bases identical to TRBD2. Looked up from germline, CDR1 is KGHSH and CDR2 is LQKENI. J was trimmed by 5 bases and V by 1 base; bases with no gene match: 15. The CDR3 length is 19 residues. The CDR3 bases are TGTGCCAGCTCACCACGGGTTTCGACGCTAGCGGGGGGTAAGGAGACCCAGTACTTC. Amino acids: CASSPRVSTLAGGKETQYF.

This clone was seen a few times. V gene TRBV5-1 combines with J gene TRBJ1-3, with D perhaps TRBD1 (5 bases). The CDR3 has 18 residues. Germline loops: CDR1 SGHRS, CDR2 YFSETQ. Deletions cut 5 bases from V and 2 bases from J, with 23 bases between. CDR3 in DNA: TGCGCCAGCAGTAACAGTCCTCCAGGGTATTCTGCTGGAAACACCATATATTTT. This sequence encodes CASSNSPPGYSAGNTIYF.

The chain links TRBV6-4 to TRBJ1-6; D gene ambiguous. The CDR3 length is 14 residues. The V and J ends lost 5 bases and 7 bases respectively, with 12 bases between them. Germline CDR1 is MRHNA and CDR2 is SNTAGT. The CDR3 loop is CASSLGINNSPLHF. The DNA of the CDR3 is TGTGCCAGCAGTTTAGGGATCAACAATTCACCCCTCCACTTT.

The chain couples TRBV7-2 to TRBJ1-5; no clear D. This CDR3 region has 13 residues. Between the trimmed V and J ends, which lost 1 base and 4 bases, there was a span of 5 bases. Germline loops: CDR1 SGHTA, CDR2 FQGNSA. The CDR3 DNA reads TGTGCCAGCAGCTTAGAACTTAATCAGCCCCAGCATTTT. It specifies CASSLELNQPQHF.

V and J are TRBV7-8 and TRBJ2-6; no clear D. Between the trimmed V and J ends, which lost 5 bases and 4 bases, there was a span of 9 bases. CDR1 is SGHVS, CDR2 FQNEAQ, per germline. The CDR3 spans 14 residues. The CDR3 DNA reads as TGTGCCAGCAGCCCAGGTTCGGGGGCCAACGTCCTGACTTTC. Its protein product is CASSPGSGANVLTF. Combining the CDR3 with reference TRBV7-8 and TRBJ2-6 gives the whole variable domain GAGVSQSPRYKVAKRGQDVALRCDPISGHVSLFWYQQALGQGPEFLTYFQNEAQLDKSGLPSDRFFAERPEGSVSTLKIQRTQQEDSAVYLCASSPGSGANVLTFGAGSRLTVL.

The chain uses TRBV9 and TRBJ2-5; 7 nucleotides line up with TRBD1. Germline V gene lookup returns CDR1 SGDLS and CDR2 YYNGEE. V shed 3 bases, J shed 4 bases, and the junction held 9 bases outside the gene matches. The CDR3 is made up of 15 amino acids. The CDR3 region is CASSGRQGLAETQYF. For the CDR3, the DNA is TGTGCCAGCAGCGGACGACAGGGTCTGGCAGAGACCCAGTACTTC. The variable domain in full, with the rest retrieved from reference TRBV9 and TRBJ2-5, is DSGVTQTPKHLITATGQRVTLRCSPRSGDLSVYWYQQSLDQGLQFLIQYYNGEERAKGNILERFSAQQFPDLHSELNLSSLELGDSALYFCASSGRQGLAETQYFGPGTRLLVL.

The V call is TRBV5-5, the J call TRBJ1-4; maybe TRBD1 (5 bases). Germline values: CDR1 SGHKS, CDR2 YYEKEE (reference sequence). Trimming shortened V by 2 bases and J by 8 bases, and 13 bases separated the two germline ends. CDR3 length equals 14 residues. The chain's CDR3 is CASSFGTTGEKLFF. Here the CDR3 DNA reads TGTGCCAGCAGCTTTGGGACGACGGGGGAAAAACTGTTTTTT. The variable domain in full, with the rest retrieved from reference TRBV5-5 and TRBJ1-4, is DAGVTQSPTHLIKTRGQQVTLRCSPISGHKSVSWYQQVLGQGPQFIFQYYEKEERGRGNFPDRFSARQFPNYSSELNVNALLLGDSALYLCASSFGTTGEKLFFGSGTQLSVL.

This clone was observed once. V and J are TRBV24-1 and TRBJ1-1; 11 nucleotides agree with TRBD1. The CDR3 is 14 amino acids. CDR1 KGHDR and CDR2 SFDVKD come from the germline V gene. With V trimmed by 3 bases and J by 6 bases, 2 bases remained unmatched. The CDR3 DNA is TGTGCCACCAGTGATCGGACAGGGGGCCCTGAAGCTTTCTTT. Protein sequence: CATSDRTGGPEAFF.

This chain joins TRBV21-1 and TRBJ2-7; TRBD2 is taken as the D call from the table, unchecked against the DNA. TRBV21-1 is annotated as a pseudogene. This CDR3 is built from 15 residues. CDR3 nucleotides: TGTGCCAGCAGCAATGGGCGGGGGGCCTCCTACGAGCAGTACGTC. This gives the protein CASSNGRGASYEQYV.

The table lists this clone with a count of one. The rearrangement joins TRBV19 to TRBJ1-5; D call uncertain. Germline CDR1 is LNHDA and CDR2 is SQIVND (reference sequence). V dropped 5 bases and J dropped 7 bases, with 6 bases sitting between them. CDR3 size: 11 residues. CDR3 sequence (DNA): TGTGCCAGTAGTGAAGGACAGCCCCAGCATTTT. This codes for CASSEGQPQHF. Filled out from reference TRBV19 and TRBJ1-5, the complete variable domain reads DGGITQSPKYLFRKEGQNVTLSCEQNLNHDAMYWYRQDPGQGLRLIYYSQIVNDFQKGDIAEGYSVSREKKESFPLTVTSAQKNPTAFYLCASSEGQPQHFGDGTRLSIL.

V gene TRBV24-1 combines with J gene TRBJ2-5; the D gene is possibly TRBD1 (5 bases). This CDR3 is built from 13 residues. Trimming removed 5 bases at V and 5 bases at J, with 11 bases between. The V gene's germline CDR1 is KGHDR and CDR2 SFDVKD. CDR3 region: CATSGQGWETQYF. For the CDR3, the DNA is TGTGCCACCAGTGGGCAGGGCTGGGAGACCCAGTACTTC.

This clone was seen a handful of times. The chain uses TRBV6-1 and TRBJ1-2; D not resolved. Trimming left V 1 base short and J 4 bases short, with 1 base between. Germline CDR1 is MNHNS and CDR2 is SASEGT. The CDR3 has 11 residues. The CDR3 region has the DNA TGTGCCAGCAGTGAAGGCTATGGCTACACCTTC. This sequence encodes CASSEGYGYTF.

The chain has TRBV6-5 and TRBJ1-5; D not resolved. Germline lookup yields CDR1 MNHEY and CDR2 SVGAGI. This CDR3 contains 13 residues. V was pared by 8 bases and J by 0 bases, with 8 bases between. The CDR3 loop is CASFSDSNQPQHF. As DNA, the CDR3 is TGTGCCAGCTTTAGCGATAGCAATCAGCCCCAGCATTTT.